The 9 T cell receptor beta chains below all came from one sample that was sequenced in a study of response to subunit inactivated influenza vaccine. MiXCR, applied by TCRdb to the RT-PCR reads, yields one record per CDR3 protein. In the table there are 590,000 or so distinct CDR3 sequences, approximately 15% of which are singletons. Source: PBMCs from blood, taken around 14 days before vaccination. These receptors were collected from a man between 45 and 60 years old who received an inactivated influenza vaccine.

This clonotype was detected a few times. This chain joins TRBV20-1 and TRBJ2-4; TRBD2 agrees at 7 bases. The germline gives CDR1 DFQATT, CDR2 SNEGSKA (reference sequence). There are 11 residues in the CDR3. The chain's CDR3 is CGTSPGGIQYF. CDR3 bases: TGCGGTACTTCTCCGGGAGGCATTCAGTACTTC.

This clonotype showed up just a few times. The chain recombines TRBV10-3 with TRBJ1-2; TRBD1 matches at 11 bases. The V segment lost 5 bases and the J segment 0 bases; nucleotides outside the gene matches: 5. Per the germline V gene, CDR1 is ENHRY and CDR2 is SYGVKD. This CDR3 spans 16 amino acids. CDR3 residues: CAISPSGQGANYGYTF. CDR3 in DNA: TGTGCCATCAGTCCGTCGGGACAGGGGGCTAACTATGGCTACACCTTC.

This chain uses TRBV29-1 with TRBJ2-1; TRBD2 matches at 13 bases. From germline, CDR1 is SQVTM and CDR2 ANQGSEA. This CDR3 comprises 18 residues. After removal of 3 bases from V and 0 bases from J, the junction contained 8 bases not matched to a gene. CDR3 sequence reads: CSVEGGLAGVLSYNEQFF. The CDR3, as DNA: TGCAGCGTTGAGGGAGGACTAGCGGGAGTTCTCTCCTACAATGAGCAGTTCTTC.

This sequence joins TRBV2 and TRBJ2-3; TRBD2 matches 7 bases. With 7 bases clipped from V and 5 bases from J, the junction kept 12 bases outside the gene matches. This CDR3 has 15 amino acids. Germline-derived CDR1 and CDR2 are SNHLY and FYNNEI. CDR3 DNA sequence: TGTGCCAGCAACGCTCAACAAGGGAGGGGAGATACGCAGTATTTT. Translation: CASNAQQGRGDTQYF.

The chain joins TRBV7-9 to TRBJ2-1, with 7 bases aligning to TRBD2. V trimming: 1 base; J trimming: 5 bases; junction bases outside the gene matches: 11. This CDR3 contains 17 residues. CDR1 and CDR2 from the germline V gene are SEHNR and FQNEAQ (reference sequence). The CDR3 coding sequence is TGTGCCAGCAGCTTAGGTCAGTGGGAGGGCATCGACAATGAGCAGTTCTTC. As protein: CASSLGQWEGIDNEQFF. Using reference TRBV7-9 and TRBJ2-1 for the parts outside the CDR3, the full variable domain is DTGVSQNPRHKITKRGQNVTFRCDPISEHNRLYWYRQTLGQGPEFLTYFQNEAQLEKSRLLSDRFSAERPKGSFSTLEIQRTEQGDSAMYLCASSLGQWEGIDNEQFFGPGTRLTVL.

This clonotype was counted a few times. The chain links TRBV12-3 or TRBV12-4 to TRBJ1-5, with TRBD1 as a possible D gene (5 bases). The CDR3 contains 14 residues. Deletions cut 6 bases from V and 5 bases from J, with 14 bases between. The CDR3: CASSAAGFYQPQHF. CDR3 nucleotide sequence: TGTGCCAGCAGCGCGGCAGGGTTTTATCAGCCCCAGCATTTT.

The J gene is TRBJ2-2, the V gene TRBV11-2; D gene uncertain. Per germline, CDR1 SGHAT and CDR2 FQNNGV. The V gene lost 5 bases and the J gene lost 5 bases, with 12 bases spanning the gap. The CDR3 runs 14 residues. The DNA of the CDR3 is TGTGCCAGCAGCCCCCGTTCGGGTACCGGGGAGCTGTTTTTT. It yields the protein CASSPRSGTGELFF.

This clonotype has only one observation. The chain has TRBV18 and TRBJ2-1; no clear D. Trimming stripped 2 bases from V and 3 bases from J, with 14 bases between. This CDR3 is 16 amino acids long. Germline V gene data show CDR1 as KGHSH and CDR2 as LQKENI. For the CDR3, the DNA is TGTGCCAGCTCACCAAAGTCGGAGCCCATCTACAATGAGCAGTTCTTC. It translates to CASSPKSEPIYNEQFF.

This clonotype has only a few counts. The V call is TRBV6-5, the J call TRBJ1-1; tentatively, D is TRBD1 (5 bases). The CDR3 is made up of 12 amino acids. Germline CDR1 reads MNHEY; CDR2 reads SVGAGI. With 6 bases removed from V and 3 bases from J, the gap between germline ends came to 8 bases. In DNA form, the CDR3 reads TGTGCCAGCAGAAACAGGTACACTGAAGCTTTCTTT. Translation: CASRNRYTEAFF.